What follows is one T cell receptor beta chain and its context. These data belong to a study of control samples from healthy donors and cancer patients. This table comes from immunoSEQ multiplex PCR, and its TCRdb copy is limited to in-frame clones, with some not included. The repertoire holds some 110,000 clones, with roughly 92% as singletons. Trimming took off 4 bases at V and 1 base at J, with 11 bases between the two ends. Germline V gene sequence: CDR1 GTSNPN, CDR2 SVGIG (reference sequence). The CDR3 has 15 amino acids. Sequencing input: blood. The chain has TRBV30 and TRBJ2-6, with unresolved D. This receptor was identified in a man aged 25 to 45 in good health. CDR3 nucleotide sequence: TGTGCCTGGATAGGTGCGGTTTCTGGGGCCAACGTCCTGACTTTC. It specifies CAWIGAVSGANVLTF.